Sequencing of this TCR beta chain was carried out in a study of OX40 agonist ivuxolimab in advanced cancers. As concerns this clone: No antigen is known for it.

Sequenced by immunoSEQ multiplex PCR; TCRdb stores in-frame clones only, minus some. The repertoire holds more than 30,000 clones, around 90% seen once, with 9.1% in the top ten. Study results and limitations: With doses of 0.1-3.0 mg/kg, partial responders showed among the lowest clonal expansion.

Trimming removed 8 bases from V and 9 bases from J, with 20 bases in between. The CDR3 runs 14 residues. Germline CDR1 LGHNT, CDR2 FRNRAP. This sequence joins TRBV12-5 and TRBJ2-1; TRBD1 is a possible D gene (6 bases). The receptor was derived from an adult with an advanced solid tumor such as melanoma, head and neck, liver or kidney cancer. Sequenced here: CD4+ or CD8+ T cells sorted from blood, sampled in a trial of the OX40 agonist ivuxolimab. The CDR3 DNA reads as TGTGCTAGTCGTAAGGGGGACACAAGTGGTGAGCAGTTCTTC. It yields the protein CASRKGDTSGEQFF.